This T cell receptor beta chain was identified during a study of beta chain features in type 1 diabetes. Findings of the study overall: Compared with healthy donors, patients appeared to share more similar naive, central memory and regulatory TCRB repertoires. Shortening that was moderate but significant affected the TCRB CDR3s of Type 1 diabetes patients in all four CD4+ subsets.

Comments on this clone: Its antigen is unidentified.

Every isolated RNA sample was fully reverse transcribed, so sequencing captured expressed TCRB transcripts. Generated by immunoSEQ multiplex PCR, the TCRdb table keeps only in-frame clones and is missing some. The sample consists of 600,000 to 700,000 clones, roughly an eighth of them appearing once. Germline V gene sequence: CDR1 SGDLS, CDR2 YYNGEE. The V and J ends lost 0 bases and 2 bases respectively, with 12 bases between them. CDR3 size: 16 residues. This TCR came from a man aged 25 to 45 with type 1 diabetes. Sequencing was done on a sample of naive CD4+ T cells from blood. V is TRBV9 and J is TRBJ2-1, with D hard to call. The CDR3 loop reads CASSVGWDTTYNEQFF. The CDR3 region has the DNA TGTGCCAGCAGCGTAGGGTGGGATACGACCTACAATGAGCAGTTCTTC.